The 31 T cell receptor beta chains below come from one sample, sequenced in a study of T cell responses to AZD1222 COVID-19 vaccine. Profiling relied on immunoSEQ multiplex PCR, and the TCRdb table lists in-frame clones only, not all of them. The data show about 49,000 clones, with 70% to 80% seen just once and around 6.6% held by the top ten. This specimen consisted of peripheral blood, obtained on day 0 of AZD1222 vaccination. Receptor source: an adult in good health.

This sequence joins TRBV7-8 and TRBJ2-3; D remains ambiguous. The CDR3 has 14 residues. Germline CDR1 and CDR2: SGHVS and FQNEAQ. The V and J ends lost 0 bases and 0 bases respectively, with 4 bases between them. Here the CDR3 DNA reads TGTGCCAGCAGCTTAGCGGAAAGCACAGATACGCAGTATTTT. It is translated as CASSLAESTDTQYF.

The rearrangement uses TRBV6-1 and TRBJ2-1, with TRBD2 matching over 9 bases. This CDR3 has 18 amino acids. From germline, CDR1 is MNHNS and CDR2 SASEGT. J lost 8 bases, V lost 4 bases, and 18 bases had no gene match. The CDR3 DNA sequence: TGTGCCAGCAGTGCACGACCCCCAACTAGCGGGCCATCCTATGAGCAGTTCTTC. This sequence encodes CASSARPPTSGPSYEQFF.

The chain combines TRBV9 with TRBJ1-4; 7 bases match TRBD1. The CDR3 is made up of 15 amino acids. In germline, CDR1 is SGDLS, CDR2 YYNGEE. V shed 4 bases, J shed 7 bases, and the junction held 10 bases outside the gene matches. The DNA for the CDR3 is TGTGCCAGCAGCCCCAAGACAGGGCAGATTGAAAAACTGTTTTTT. Amino acid sequence: CASSPKTGQIEKLFF.

The rearrangement links TRBV6-1 to TRBJ1-6; TRBD1 is a possible D gene (5 bases). Trimming took 0 bases from V and 8 from J, leaving 14 bases between them. This CDR3 region has 16 residues. Looked up from germline, CDR1 is MNHNS and CDR2 is SASEGT. The chain's CDR3 is CASSEAPGGSDSPLHF. CDR3 DNA sequence: TGTGCCAGCAGTGAAGCGCCGGGGGGAAGTGATTCACCCCTCCACTTT.

CDR3 bases: TGTGCCAGCAGCGCTGGGGGGACGGACTATGGCTACACCTTC. Translated: CASSAGGTDYGYTF. The chain is built from TRBV4-2 and TRBJ1-2; D may be TRBD1 (5 bases). CDR3 size: 14 residues. Germline V gene sequence: CDR1 LGHNA, CDR2 YNFKEQ. Trimming stripped 5 bases from V and 3 bases from J, with 13 bases between.

The rearrangement uses TRBV6-1 and TRBJ2-5; 9 bases match TRBD1. The V and J ends lost 1 base and 4 bases, in that order; junction bases with no gene match: 4. Per germline, CDR1 MNHNS and CDR2 SASEGT. The CDR3 contains 15 residues. The CDR3 nucleotides read TGTGCCAGCAGTGAAGTGGGGACAGGGCCAGAGACCCAGTACTTC. It translates to CASSEVGTGPETQYF.

This chain uses TRBV11-2 with TRBJ1-2; the D gene is possibly TRBD1 (5 bases). The CDR3 extends over 14 amino acids. The V gene's germline CDR1 is SGHAT and CDR2 FQNNGV. Trimming took 3 bases from V and 8 from J, leaving 16 bases between them. Here the CDR3 reads CASSFSDGGAGYTF. In DNA form, the CDR3 reads TGTGCCAGCAGCTTCTCCGATGGAGGGGCCGGCTACACCTTC. Filled out from reference TRBV11-2 and TRBJ1-2, the complete variable domain reads EAGVAQSPRYKIIEKRQSVAFWCNPISGHATLYWYQQILGQGPKLLIQFQNNGVVDDSQLPKDRFSAERLKGVDSTLKIQPAKLEDSAVYLCASSFSDGGAGYTFGSGTRLTVV.

The genes are TRBV18 and TRBJ2-5, with a possible D match to TRBD2 (6 bases). Trimming stripped 3 bases from V and 4 bases from J, with 9 bases between. The CDR3 consists of 13 residues. Germline lookup yields CDR1 KGHSH and CDR2 LQKENI. The CDR3 DNA is TGTGCCAGCTCACCTCCGCGGGGAGAGACCCAGTACTTC. Translating it yields CASSPPRGETQYF.

The chain has TRBV7-2 and TRBJ1-6; D unresolved. Germline V gives CDR1 SGHTA, CDR2 FQGNSA. This CDR3 spans 16 amino acids. The germline V and J ends were trimmed by 5 bases and 0 bases, with 11 bases remaining between them. The CDR3 reads CASSQQKSSYNSPLHF. CDR3 DNA: TGTGCCAGCAGCCAACAAAAGAGCTCCTATAATTCACCCCTCCACTTT.

This chain links TRBV2 with TRBJ1-1; D is perhaps TRBD1 (5 bases). The CDR3 loop spans 15 amino acids. V lost 6 bases to trimming and J lost 1 base, with 15 bases between them. Germline V lookup: CDR1 SNHLY, CDR2 FYNNEI. This CDR3 reads CASRANRISNTEAFF. The CDR3 nucleotides read TGTGCCAGCAGAGCAAACAGGATTTCGAACACTGAAGCTTTCTTT.

In DNA form, the CDR3 reads TGCGCCAGCAGCGATACAGGGCCCAATCAGCCCCAGCATTTT. It is translated as CASSDTGPNQPQHF. The genes are TRBV5-1 and TRBJ1-5, with D perhaps TRBD1 (6 bases). Germline CDR1 and CDR2: SGHRS and YFSETQ. Between the trimmed V and J ends, which lost 4 bases and 3 bases, there was a span of 11 bases. This CDR3 region has 14 residues.

V gene TRBV19 combines with J gene TRBJ1-5, with D perhaps matching TRBD1 (5 bases). The germline V gene has CDR1 LNHDA and CDR2 SQIVND (reference sequence). There are 15 residues in the CDR3. V gave up 5 bases and J gave up 4 bases, with 15 bases separating them. The CDR3 DNA reads as TGTGCCAGTAGTCCAAGAGGGGTTGGAAATCAGCCCCAGCATTTT. Protein sequence: CASSPRGVGNQPQHF.

This chain connects TRBV5-1 to TRBJ1-2; unclear D gene. CDR3 length: 16 residues. The germline V and J ends were trimmed by 1 base and 0 bases, with 13 bases remaining between them. Germline assignment: CDR1 SGHRS and CDR2 YFSETQ. The CDR3 DNA reads as TGCGCCAGCAGCTTGACAGTTACTTTTCCTAACTATGGCTACACCTTC. Translating it yields CASSLTVTFPNYGYTF.

The rearrangement uses TRBV6-5 and TRBJ1-1, with 7 bases lining up with TRBD1. This CDR3 region has 14 residues. Germline CDR1 and CDR2: MNHEY and SVGAGI. The ends lost 2 bases at V and 4 bases at J; junction bases unmatched: 4. The CDR3 loop reads CASSYEGGTTEAFF. The CDR3, as DNA: TGTGCCAGCAGTTACGAAGGGGGCACCACTGAAGCTTTCTTT.

The DNA of the CDR3 is TGCGCCAGCAGGACGGCGGGGGGTCAAGGTGGGAATGAGCAGTTCTTC. Residues: CASRTAGGQGGNEQFF. J is TRBJ2-1 and V is TRBV5-1; 8 bases line up with TRBD2. The CDR3 runs 16 residues. The junction had 14 bases not matched to a gene; V was cut back by 5 bases and J by 7 bases. Per germline, CDR1 SGHRS and CDR2 YFSETQ.

This clone was seen a few times. The chain uses TRBV5-1 and TRBJ2-2; D may be TRBD1 or TRBD2 (6 bases each). Per the germline V gene, CDR1 is SGHRS and CDR2 is YFSETQ. Between the trimmed V and J ends, which lost 5 bases and 4 bases, there was a span of 12 bases. The CDR3 is 14 amino acids. The CDR3 region is CASREGGLTGELFF. As DNA, the CDR3 is TGCGCCAGCAGGGAGGGGGGCCTCACCGGGGAGCTGTTTTTT.

The chain links TRBV5-5 to TRBJ1-6, with 8 nucleotides matching TRBD1. This CDR3 is 16 amino acids long. The V and J ends lost 2 bases and 6 bases, in that order; junction bases with no gene match: 7. Germline loops: CDR1 SGHKS, CDR2 YYEKEE (reference sequence). CDR3 in amino acids: CASSFGTGGPNSPLHF. The CDR3 region has the DNA TGTGCCAGCAGCTTCGGGACAGGTGGACCTAATTCACCCCTCCACTTT.

This chain links TRBV4-1 with TRBJ2-1; no firm D call. V was pared by 0 bases and J by 0 bases, with 9 bases between. The CDR3 is made up of 16 amino acids. Germline CDR1 and CDR2: MGHRA and YSYEKL. In nucleotides, the CDR3 is TGCGCCAGCAGCCAAGAACCCACTTTCTCCTACAATGAGCAGTTCTTC. Its translation is CASSQEPTFSYNEQFF.

The V call is TRBV28, the J call TRBJ1-4; 8 bases map to TRBD1. The V gene end was trimmed by 9 bases and the J gene end by 8 bases; junction bases not matched to a gene: 5. Germline V gene lookup returns CDR1 MDHEN and CDR2 SYDVKM. The CDR3 length is 12 residues. The CDR3 loop reads CASGTGGEKLFF. For the CDR3, the DNA is TGTGCCAGTGGGACAGGCGGAGAAAAACTGTTTTTT.

This clone turned up a few times. A junction end diverges from the germline sequence, so it may reflect a read error. The chain has TRBV7-3 and TRBJ2-7; the match to TRBD1 covers 7 bases. Germline V gives CDR1 SGHTA, CDR2 FQGTGA. The CDR3 extends over 11 amino acids. The CDR3 spells CASSSCDRANF. DNA for the CDR3: TGTGCCAGCAGCTCCTGTGACAGGGCCAACTTC.

J is TRBJ1-5 and V is TRBV20-1; the D gene is possibly TRBD1 (5 bases). CDR1 and CDR2 from the germline V gene are DFQATT and SNEGSKA (reference sequence). V was shortened by 3 bases and J by 4 bases, with 13 bases between the two germline ends. This CDR3 region has 14 residues. The CDR3 DNA is TGCAGTGCTAGTTTGTCAGGGCGGAATCAGCCCCAGCATTTT. This translates into CSASLSGRNQPQHF.

V and J are TRBV9 and TRBJ1-5; D may be TRBD1 (6 bases). Germline V gives CDR1 SGDLS, CDR2 YYNGEE. CDR3 length: 13 amino acids. Trimming left V 4 bases short and J 7 bases short, with 12 bases between. CDR3 sequence (DNA): TGTGCCAGCAGCCCCGGGGACAACCAGCCCCAGCATTTT. Its translation: CASSPGDNQPQHF.

The chain has TRBV3-1 (or the pseudogene TRBV3-2) and TRBJ1-5, with unresolved D. CDR1 and CDR2 (germline): LGHDT, YNNKEL (reference sequence). This CDR3 region has 15 residues. V shed 0 bases and J shed 3 bases, with 9 bases lying between them. In DNA, the CDR3 is TGTGCCAGCAGCCAAGATGTAAAGAACAATCAGCCCCAGCATTTT. This sequence encodes CASSQDVKNNQPQHF.

The chain combines TRBV18 with TRBJ1-2; no definite D call. Trimming pared 2 bases from V and 4 bases from J, leaving 14 bases between. Looked up from germline, CDR1 is KGHSH and CDR2 is LQKENI. This CDR3 is 15 amino acids long. The CDR3 reads CASSPMGTSPYGYTF. CDR3 coding DNA: TGTGCCAGCTCACCAATGGGAACTAGTCCCTATGGCTACACCTTC.

This rearrangement joins TRBV11-2 to TRBJ2-2; 8 nucleotides match TRBD2. The CDR3 is 14 residues long. Germline V gene data show CDR1 as SGHAT and CDR2 as FQNNGV. V lost 10 bases, J lost 6 bases, and 10 bases stayed unmatched. The CDR3 DNA sequence: TGTGCCATCGCGCGGGAGGCTGTGTCCGGGGAGCTGTTTTTT. Amino acid sequence: CAIAREAVSGELFF.

This clone was recorded a few times. The V and J genes are TRBV18 and TRBJ1-1, with a weak D call TRBD1 (6 bases). CDR3 length: 15 residues. Germline CDR1 is KGHSH and CDR2 is LQKENI. The germline V and J ends were trimmed by 0 bases and 5 bases, with 13 bases remaining between them. Written as DNA, the CDR3 is TGTGCCAGCTCACCACCGGGACAAACACGTACTGAAGCTTTCTTT. Protein: CASSPPGQTRTEAFF.

The V and J genes are TRBV5-6 and TRBJ1-6; TRBD1 is a possible D gene (5 bases). Germline V gene sequence: CDR1 SGHDT, CDR2 YYEEEE. Trimming took 0 bases from V and 7 from J, leaving 8 bases between them. This CDR3 region has 14 residues. CDR3 residues: CASSLVQGNSPLHF. Written as DNA, the CDR3 is TGTGCCAGCAGCTTGGTTCAGGGCAATTCACCCCTCCACTTT.

This clone was detected a few times. The chain recombines TRBV5-5 with TRBJ2-2, with a possible D match to TRBD2 (6 bases). Trimming shortened V by 0 bases and J by 7 bases, and 7 bases separated the two germline ends. This CDR3 is 13 amino acids long. CDR1 is SGHKS and CDR2 is YYEKEE in the germline V gene (reference sequence). Here the CDR3 DNA reads TGTGCCAGCAGCTTGGTGCGGGACGGGGAGCTGTTTTTT. It specifies CASSLVRDGELFF.

The genes are TRBV18 and TRBJ2-1; D unresolved. The CDR3 contains 16 residues. Trimming left V 0 bases short and J 4 bases short, with 13 bases between. Per the germline V gene, CDR1 is KGHSH and CDR2 is LQKENI. The CDR3 spells CASSPPLVDPYNEQFF. CDR3 sequence (DNA): TGTGCCAGCTCACCACCGCTGGTGGACCCGTACAATGAGCAGTTCTTC.

V and J are TRBV19 and TRBJ1-5; maybe TRBD1 (6 bases). With 1 base removed from V and 0 bases from J, the gap between germline ends came to 13 bases. CDR1 and CDR2 (germline): LNHDA, SQIVND (reference sequence). The CDR3 runs 17 residues. CDR3 loop: CASSIGPGAASNQPQHF. The CDR3 DNA is TGTGCCAGTAGTATAGGTCCAGGGGCCGCTAGCAATCAGCCCCAGCATTTT.

The chain joins TRBV18 to TRBJ2-7, with D unclear. V was clipped by 3 bases and J by 6 bases, with 12 bases between them. Germline CDR1 and CDR2: KGHSH and LQKENI. The CDR3 extends over 13 amino acids. CDR3 nucleotides: TGTGCCAGCTCACCCGGACCGGGCCTCGAGCAGTACGTC. It yields the protein CASSPGPGLEQYV.